The clone carrying this TCR beta chain occurred many times. The antigen remains unidentified. Germline CDR1 MDHEN, CDR2 SYDVKM. Trimming removed 6 bases at V and 3 bases at J, with 16 bases between. The CDR3 has 15 residues. This sample was taken from a study of T cells in Graves' hyperthyroidism and ophthalmopathy. The wider study: Sampling of peripheral blood happened at initial diagnosis, prior to any treatment.

Study conclusions and caveats: In the blood, most expanded thyroid clonotypes above 0.001 appeared as well.

Hyperthyroidism of Graves' type that showed no ophthalmopathy progression within 18 months was stable. Amplification of TCR beta CDR3 regions was performed using RNA transcripts as template. The HTBI primer set drove a first-round RT-PCR of the TCR CDR3. TCRdb called the multiplex PCR reads again in MiXCR, with one record for every CDR3 protein. The table includes about 350,000 distinct CDR3 sequences, approximately 14% detected once. The sequencing input was blood. The TCR comes from a woman aged 25-40 years with Graves' hyperthyroidism. This rearrangement joins TRBV28 to TRBJ2-3; a weak D match, TRBD1 (5 bases). CDR3: CASSEDTVNTDTQYF. CDR3 nucleotides: TGTGCCAGCAGCGAGGACACGGTTAATACAGATACGCAGTATTTT.